The T cell receptor (beta chain) described here comes from a study of cytomegalovirus exposure and HLA in healthy donors. V lost 1 base to trimming and J lost 4 bases, with 27 bases between them. The CDR3 has 20 amino acids. CDR1 is SGHKS, CDR2 YYEKEE, per germline (reference sequence). Researchers ran the PCR with 60 Vbeta and 13 Jbeta primers. Clones were read by immunoSEQ multiplex PCR, and TCRdb kept only the in-frame ones, dropping some. The clone table shows around 97,000 clones, with the ten largest holding less than 4.5%. The material sequenced was PBMCs. This chain connects TRBV5-5 to TRBJ2-1, with a weak D call TRBD2 (6 bases). This clonotype originated in a man aged 40-50 years in good health and CMV-seronegative. The CDR3: CASSLSVPTWGEATYNEQFF. CDR3 nucleotide sequence: TGTGCCAGCAGCTTGTCTGTCCCGACTTGGGGGGAGGCTACATACAATGAGCAGTTCTTC.